These 8 T cell receptor beta chains were sequenced from one sample in a study of identifying expanded T cells in peripheral blood. Repertoires were generated with immunoSEQ multiplex PCR, while TCRdb's copy carries only in-frame clones and drops some. The data hold approximately 90,000 clones, with around nine tenths observed a single time. Material: blood. The source of these receptors is a person aged 18-69 years in good health.

This chain joins TRBV27 and TRBJ2-1; D gene ambiguous. Trimming removed 4 bases at V and 0 bases at J, with 19 bases between. The CDR3 has 18 residues. Germline assignment: CDR1 MNHEY and CDR2 SMNVEV (reference sequence). The CDR3 DNA reads TGTGCCAGCAGTTACCGGCCCCCCACTCTAAGCTCCTACAATGAGCAGTTCTTC. It specifies CASSYRPPTLSSYNEQFF.

The genes are TRBV5-1 and TRBJ2-1; D may be TRBD2 (5 bases). V was clipped by 7 bases and J by 4 bases, with 15 bases between them. The CDR3 covers 14 residues. The germline gives CDR1 SGHRS, CDR2 YFSETQ. The CDR3 sequence is CASQDSSIYNEQFF. CDR3 sequence (DNA): TGCGCCAGCCAGGACTCGAGTATTTACAATGAGCAGTTCTTC.

The genes are TRBV5-1 and TRBJ2-3; 10 nucleotides agree with TRBD1. V was pared by 5 bases and J by 4 bases, with 4 bases of the junction left unmatched. Germline V gene lookup returns CDR1 SGHRS and CDR2 YFSETQ. The CDR3 has 14 amino acids. The CDR3 bases are TGCGCCAGCAGTCCCGGGACAGGGGCAGATACGCAGTATTTT. Its protein product is CASSPGTGADTQYF.

This chain connects TRBV5-4 to TRBJ2-1; D is unresolved. The CDR3 is 15 amino acids. The V gene lost 3 bases and the J gene lost 2 bases, with 12 bases spanning the gap. In germline, CDR1 is SGHNT, CDR2 YYREEE (reference sequence). CDR3 nucleotides: TGTGCCAGCAGCTGGGATTTGGGCGCCTACAATGAGCAGTTCTTC. This gives the protein CASSWDLGAYNEQFF.

The chain recombines TRBV19 with TRBJ1-2; 8 bases line up with TRBD1. The CDR3 runs 13 residues. Per the germline V gene, CDR1 is LNHDA and CDR2 is SQIVND (reference sequence). V was pared by 8 bases and J by 4 bases, with 6 bases of the junction left unmatched. The CDR3 coding sequence is TGTGCCAGTCGGGACAGGCGGGGCTATGGCTACACCTTC. Protein: CASRDRRGYGYTF.

V usage is TRBV2 and J usage is TRBJ1-2, with 10 bases identical to TRBD1. V lost 5 bases to trimming and J lost 6 bases; unmatched junction nucleotides: 6. There are 14 residues in the CDR3. Germline CDR1 reads SNHLY; CDR2 reads FYNNEI. Written as DNA, the CDR3 is TGTGCCAGCAGTCCGGGACAGGGGAGCGATGGCTACACCTTC. Translated, it gives CASSPGQGSDGYTF.

J is TRBJ1-3 and V is TRBV6-5; D gene unclear. Germline values: CDR1 MNHEY, CDR2 SVGAGI. Trimming pared 2 bases from V and 3 bases from J, leaving 11 bases between. CDR3 length: 15 amino acids. As DNA, the CDR3 is TGTGCCAGCAGTTACGAGGGAAGGAGTGGAAACACCATATATTTT. The encoded protein is CASSYEGRSGNTIYF.

The V and J genes are TRBV27 and TRBJ2-7; a weak D match, TRBD1 (6 bases). Trimming removed 7 bases at V and 2 bases at J, with 21 bases between. CDR3 length: 16 residues. From germline, CDR1 is MNHEY and CDR2 SMNVEV (reference sequence). DNA of the CDR3: TGTGCCAGCACCACCGGTTTCTCAGGGGACCCCTACGAGCAGTACTTC. Translation gives CASTTGFSGDPYEQYF.